This T cell receptor beta chain was recorded in a study of blood T cell repertoires in COVID-19. CDR1 and CDR2 from the germline V gene are SNHLY and FYNNEI. Between the trimmed V and J ends, which lost 6 bases and 1 base, there was a span of 9 bases. The CDR3 runs to 13 residues. Repertoires were generated with immunoSEQ multiplex PCR, while TCRdb's copy carries only in-frame clones and drops some. This table holds a few hundred thousand clones, approximately 90% found once. This TCR derives from a woman in her twenties or thirties with active or convalescent COVID-19. The V call is TRBV2, the J call TRBJ1-1; D remains ambiguous. Sequencing was done on a sample of peripheral blood. CDR3 amino acids: CASSTNKNTEAFF. CDR3 sequence (DNA): TGTGCCAGCAGCACTAACAAGAACACTGAAGCTTTCTTT.